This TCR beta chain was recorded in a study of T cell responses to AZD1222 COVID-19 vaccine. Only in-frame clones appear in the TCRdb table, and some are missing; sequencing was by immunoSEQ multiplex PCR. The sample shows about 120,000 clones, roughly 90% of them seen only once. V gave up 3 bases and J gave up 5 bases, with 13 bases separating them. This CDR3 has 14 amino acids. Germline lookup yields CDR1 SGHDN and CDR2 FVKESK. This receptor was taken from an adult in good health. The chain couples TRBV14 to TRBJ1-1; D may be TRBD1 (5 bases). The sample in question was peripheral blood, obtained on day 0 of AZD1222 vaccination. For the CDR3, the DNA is TGTGCCAGCAGCCAGCAGGGTCTGGGAACTGAAGCTTTCTTT. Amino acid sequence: CASSQQGLGTEAFF.